The sequence of this T cell receptor (beta chain) was determined in a study of shared T cell receptors in the human thymus. CDR1 and CDR2 from the germline V gene are SGHAT and FQNNGV. The CDR3 is 20 amino acids. V shed 0 bases and J 8 bases; nucleotides not matched to a gene: 19. Clones were read by immunoSEQ multiplex PCR, and TCRdb kept only the in-frame ones, dropping some. The sample comprises hundreds of thousands of clones, around 78% of which are singletons, and around 0.012% rests with the top ten. These data were also filed under a second study, of human thymus T cells. This second study notes: It looked as if thymic and blood repertoires used V and J genes in a biased way.

This receptor was taken from a boy under three years old with a congenital heart defect. Input material: thymocytes. V gene TRBV11-2 combines with J gene TRBJ2-1; 10 bases align to TRBD2. The chain's CDR3 is CASSLELAGEPPTRMDEQFF. CDR3 coding DNA: TGTGCCAGCAGCTTAGAGCTAGCGGGAGAGCCCCCTACGCGCATGGATGAGCAGTTCTTC.